These T cell receptor beta chains were read from a single sample in a study of CD8+ T cells in alopecia areata. Using immunoSEQ multiplex PCR, the repertoire was profiled, and TCRdb retains in-frame clones only, with some absent. There are about 180,000 clones in the sample; almost 65% occur only once, and 1.7% lies in the top ten. The material sequenced was CD4+ T cells sorted from blood, taken at week 0. The receptors come from a human donor with alopecia areata. CDR3s include the opening cysteine and the closing phenylalanine or tryptophan. The order of the fields is V gene, D gene, J gene, clone size, CDR3 protein, CDR3 DNA. The D gene is left open where the match is weak. Clone size is shown for a subset of rows, as once, few, many or a class of expanded clone.

>TRBV27|.|TRBJ1-5|.
CASSDYSNQPQHF
TGTGCCAGCAGCGACTATAGCAATCAGCCCCAGCATTTT
>TRBV20-1|.|TRBJ1-2|.
CSATDLYGYTF
TGCAGTGCGACAGACCTTTATGGCTACACCTTC
>TRBV5-1|.|TRBJ2-3|few
CASNSIQEDTQYF
TGCGCCAGCAACTCCATTCAGGAAGATACGCAGTATTTT
>TRBV7-2|.|TRBJ2-7|many
CASSLGPRTYEQYF
TGTGCCAGCAGCTTAGGGCCCCGTACCTACGAGCAGTACTTC
>TRBV29-1|.|TRBJ2-7|.
CSVHSPGTSEQYF
TGCAGCGTCCACAGTCCCGGGACATCTGAGCAGTACTTC
>TRBV30|.|TRBJ1-6|.
CAWTQGGFSPLHF
TGTGCCTGGACTCAGGGCGGATTCTCACCCCTCCACTTT
>TRBV9|.|TRBJ1-2|.
CASSGPFGYTF
TGTGCCAGCAGCGGACCCTTTGGCTACACCTTC
>TRBV4-3|.|TRBJ2-1|.
CASSQDKALYSYNEQFF
TGCGCCAGCAGCCAAGATAAAGCGCTCTACTCCTACAATGAGCAGTTCTTC
>TRBV29-1|.|TRBJ2-2|.
CSVGEGQLHTGELFF
TGCAGCGTTGGGGAGGGACAACTTCACACCGGGGAGCTGTTTTTT
>TRBV10-3|.|TRBJ1-2|.
CAISESQAATNYGYTF
TGTGCCATCAGTGAGTCGCAGGCAGCAACTAACTATGGCTACACCTTC
>TRBV29-1|.|TRBJ1-1|few
CSALGGNTEAFF
TGCAGCGCCTTGGGGGGGAACACTGAAGCTTTCTTT
>TRBV7-2|.|TRBJ1-6|few
CASSSSGYSPLHF
TGTGCCAGCAGCTCGTCGGGGTACTCACCCCTCCACTTT
>TRBV7-6|TRBD2|TRBJ2-3|.
CASSPGGWRGAGDTQYF
TGTGCCAGCAGCCCCGGGGGGTGGCGGGGCGCCGGGGATACGCAGTATTTT
>TRBV30|TRBD1|TRBJ1-1|.
CAWSTGTGPNTEAFF
TGTGCCTGGAGTACCGGGACAGGACCCAACACTGAAGCTTTCTTT
>TRBV30|.|TRBJ1-5|once
CAWSDPRDPRTSNQPQHF
TGTGCCTGGAGTGATCCCCGGGACCCCCGGACCAGCAATCAGCCCCAGCATTTT
>TRBV5-1|.|TRBJ2-3|.
CASSISGHNTDTQYF
TGCGCCAGCAGCATAAGCGGGCATAACACAGATACGCAGTATTTT
>TRBV29-1|.|TRBJ1-5|.
CSVSASVGNQPQHF
TGCAGCGTGAGCGCGTCCGTGGGGAATCAGCCCCAGCATTTT
>TRBV30|.|TRBJ1-1|.
CAWSSRGDTEAFF
TGTGCCTGGAGTAGTAGAGGGGACACTGAAGCTTTCTTT
>TRBV29-1|.|TRBJ2-5|.
CSVGTGLKETQYF
TGCAGCGTTGGGACGGGACTCAAAGAGACCCAGTACTTC
>TRBV30|.|TRBJ1-1|.
CAWSVPPYAFF
TGTGCCTGGAGTGTACCCCCTTACGCTTTCTTT
>TRBV9|.|TRBJ1-6|.
CASSVESNSPLHF
TGTGCCAGCAGCGTAGAGAGTAATTCACCCCTCCACTTT
>TRBV2|.|TRBJ2-1|few
CASRTRTGSLYNEQFF
TGTGCCAGCAGAACCAGGACGGGCTCCCTTTACAATGAGCAGTTCTTC
>TRBV7-2|.|TRBJ1-6|few
CASSPGQRRGNSPLHF
TGTGCCAGCAGCCCAGGACAGAGAAGAGGGAATTCACCCCTCCACTTT
>TRBV29-1|.|TRBJ1-5|few
CSVSIPGRENQPQHF
TGCAGCGTTTCAATCCCGGGACGGGAAAATCAGCCCCAGCATTTT
>TRBV29-1|.|TRBJ1-2|.
CSVWTGNYGYTF
TGCAGCGTATGGACGGGGAACTATGGCTACACCTTC
>TRBV29-1|TRBD2|TRBJ2-1|.
CSFLWLAGDNEQFF
TGCAGCTTCCTGTGGCTAGCGGGGGACAATGAGCAGTTCTTC
>TRBV27|TRBD1|TRBJ2-7|.
CASSPDRVGEQYF
TGTGCCAGCAGTCCCGACAGGGTAGGAGAGCAGTACTTC
>TRBV29-1|.|TRBJ1-1|few
CSVEDLRFDTEAFF
TGCAGCGTTGAAGATCTAAGGTTTGACACTGAAGCTTTCTTT
>TRBV4-3|TRBD2|TRBJ2-6|once
CASSQAGLVAGANVLTF
TGCGCCAGCAGCCAAGCCGGACTAGTTGCTGGGGCCAACGTCCTGACTTTC
>TRBV6-7|.|TRBJ1-1|once
CASEVAEAFF
TGTGCCAGCGAGGTCGCTGAAGCTTTCTTT
>TRBV7-2|.|TRBJ1-6|.
CASSLEGNSPLHF
TGTGCCAGCAGCTTAGAGGGTAATTCACCCCTCCACTTT
>TRBV2|.|TRBJ2-1|.
CASSGGHPSYNEQFF
TGTGCCAGCAGTGGAGGACATCCCTCCTACAATGAGCAGTTCTTC
>TRBV10-1|.|TRBJ1-6|.
CASSARENSPLHF
TGCGCCAGCAGTGCAAGGGAGAATTCACCCCTCCACTTT
>TRBV6-5|.|TRBJ1-6|once
CASSYAGRNSPLHF
TGTGCCAGCAGTTACGCCGGACGAAATTCACCCCTCCACTTT
>TRBV2|.|TRBJ1-5|few
CASRTGLSANQPQHF
TGTGCCAGCAGGACAGGTCTGTCGGCCAATCAGCCCCAGCATTTT
>TRBV29-1|.|TRBJ2-3|once
CSVEDRRGATDTQYF
TGCAGCGTTGAAGATCGACGGGGGGCCACAGATACGCAGTATTTT
>TRBV30|.|TRBJ2-7|few
CAWSGTPYEQYF
TGTGCCTGGAGTGGTACCCCCTACGAGCAGTACTTC
>TRBV2|.|TRBJ2-2|few
CASSESAGAHTGELFF
TGTGCCAGCAGTGAATCGGCGGGGGCACATACCGGGGAGCTGTTTTTT
>TRBV7-9|.|TRBJ2-6|.
CASSSDSGANVLTF
TGTGCCAGCAGCTCGGACTCTGGGGCCAACGTCCTGACTTTC